This entry describes one TCR beta chain. Its target is not known. This sample was included in a study of cytomegalovirus exposure and HLA in healthy donors. General study results and limits: Owing to their indistinguishability, certain V segments, notably TRBV6-2 and TRBV6-3, were excluded.

Vbeta (60) and Jbeta (13) primers were used in the PCR. Generated by immunoSEQ multiplex PCR, the TCRdb table keeps only in-frame clones and is missing some. The specimen's table records about 110,000 clones. The V and J ends lost 0 bases and 2 bases respectively, with 9 bases between them. In germline, CDR1 is MGHDK, CDR2 SYGVNS. The CDR3 is 15 amino acids. The clonotype was recovered from a man aged 40-49 years in good health and CMV-seropositive. Sequencing was carried out using PBMCs. The chain has TRBV25-1 and TRBJ2-3, with TRBD1 as a possible D gene (5 bases). Written as DNA, the CDR3 is TGTGCCAGCAGTGAATACGACAGCCTCACAGATACGCAGTATTTT. It is translated as CASSEYDSLTDTQYF. Full variable domain (remainder filled in from reference TRBV25-1 and TRBJ2-3): EADIYQTPRYLVIGTGKKITLECSQTMGHDKMYWYQQDPGMELHLIHYSYGVNSTEKGDLSSESTVSRIRTEHFPLTLESARPSHTSQYLCASSEYDSLTDTQYFGPGTRLTVL.